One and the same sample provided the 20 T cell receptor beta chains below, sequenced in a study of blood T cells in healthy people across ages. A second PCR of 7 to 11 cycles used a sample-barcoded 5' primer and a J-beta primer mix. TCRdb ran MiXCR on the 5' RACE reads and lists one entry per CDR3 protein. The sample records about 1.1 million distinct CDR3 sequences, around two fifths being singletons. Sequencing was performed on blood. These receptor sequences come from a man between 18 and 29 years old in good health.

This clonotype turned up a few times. This CDR3 reads CASSLLQGNEQFF. CDR3 sequence (DNA): TGTGCCAGCAGCTTACTCCAGGGGAATGAGCAGTTCTTC. The rearrangement joins TRBV11-1 to TRBJ2-1; perhaps TRBD1 as D (6 bases). Germline CDR1 is SGHAT and CDR2 is FQDESV (reference sequence). Between the trimmed V and J ends, which lost 2 bases and 7 bases, there was a span of 9 bases. This CDR3 has 13 amino acids.

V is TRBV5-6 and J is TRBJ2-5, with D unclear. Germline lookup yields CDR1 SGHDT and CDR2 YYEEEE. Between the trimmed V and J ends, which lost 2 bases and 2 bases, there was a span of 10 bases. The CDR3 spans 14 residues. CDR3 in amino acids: CASSFRARQETQYF. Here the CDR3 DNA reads TGTGCCAGCAGCTTCCGTGCTCGGCAAGAGACCCAGTACTTC.

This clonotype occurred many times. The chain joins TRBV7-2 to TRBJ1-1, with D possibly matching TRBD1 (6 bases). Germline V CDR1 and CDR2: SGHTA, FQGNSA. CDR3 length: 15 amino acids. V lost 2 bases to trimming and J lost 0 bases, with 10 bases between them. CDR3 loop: CASSLTGGMNTEAFF. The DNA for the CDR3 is TGTGCCAGCAGCTTAACGGGGGGCATGAACACTGAAGCTTTCTTT.

The CDR3 DNA sequence: TGCGCCAGCAGCCAAGACCCGACTAGCGGGGGGTCTCAAGAGACCCAGTACTTC. Its protein product is CASSQDPTSGGSQETQYF. The V and J genes are TRBV4-3 and TRBJ2-5, with 13 bases that match TRBD2. The germline V gene encodes CDR1 LGHNA and CDR2 YSLEER. CDR3 length: 18 amino acids. J lost 2 bases, V lost 0 bases, and 6 bases had no gene match.

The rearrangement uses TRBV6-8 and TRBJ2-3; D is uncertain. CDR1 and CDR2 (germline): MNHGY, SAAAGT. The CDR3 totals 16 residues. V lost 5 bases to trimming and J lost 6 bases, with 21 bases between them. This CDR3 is CASSHEVRSERDTQYF. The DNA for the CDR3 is TGTGCCAGCAGTCACGAAGTTAGGTCGGAAAGGGATACGCAGTATTTT.

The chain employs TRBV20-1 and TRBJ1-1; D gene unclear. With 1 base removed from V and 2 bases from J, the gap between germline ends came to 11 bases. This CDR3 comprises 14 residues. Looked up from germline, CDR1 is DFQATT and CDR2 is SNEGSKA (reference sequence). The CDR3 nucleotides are TGCAGTGCTAGAGGAGGCAGCGCCAACACTGAAGCTTTCTTT. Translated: CSARGGSANTEAFF.

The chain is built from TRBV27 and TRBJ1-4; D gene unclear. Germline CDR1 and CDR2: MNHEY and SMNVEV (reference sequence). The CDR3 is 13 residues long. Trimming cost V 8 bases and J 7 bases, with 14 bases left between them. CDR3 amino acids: CASAVRGTEKLFF. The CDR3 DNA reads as TGTGCCAGCGCGGTCCGGGGTACTGAAAAACTGTTTTTT.

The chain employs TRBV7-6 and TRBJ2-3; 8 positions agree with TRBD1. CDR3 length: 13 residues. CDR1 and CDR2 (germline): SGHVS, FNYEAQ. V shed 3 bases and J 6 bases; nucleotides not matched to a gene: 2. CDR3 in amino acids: CASSLHRGDTQYF. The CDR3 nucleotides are TGTGCCAGCAGCTTGCACAGGGGGGATACGCAGTATTTT. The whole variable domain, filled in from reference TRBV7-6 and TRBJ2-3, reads GAGVSQSPRYKVTKRGQDVALRCDPISGHVSLYWYRQALGQGPEFLTYFNYEAQQDKSGLPNDRFSAERPEGSISTLTIQRTEQRDSAMYRCASSLHRGDTQYFGPGTRLTVL.

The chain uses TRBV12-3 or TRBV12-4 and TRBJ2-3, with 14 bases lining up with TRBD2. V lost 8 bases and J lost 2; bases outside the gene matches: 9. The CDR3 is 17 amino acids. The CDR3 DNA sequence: TGTGCCAGCTCTGGGACTAGCGGGGGAGGGCACACAGATACGCAGTATTTT. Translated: CASSGTSGGGHTDTQYF.

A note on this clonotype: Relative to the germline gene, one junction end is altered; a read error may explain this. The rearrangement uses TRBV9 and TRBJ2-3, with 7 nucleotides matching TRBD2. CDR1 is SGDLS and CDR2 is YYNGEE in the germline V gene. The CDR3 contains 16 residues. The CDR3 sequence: CASSVDLAAATETQYF. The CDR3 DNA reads TGTGCCAGCAGCGTGGACCTAGCGGCGGCCACAGAGACGCAGTATTTT.

CDR3 loop: CASSLGLLKQFF. The CDR3 DNA reads as TGTGCCAGCAGCTTGGGCCTATTGAAGCAGTTCTTC. The V gene is TRBV11-2, the J gene TRBJ2-1; D unresolved. Trimming shortened V by 3 bases and J by 11 bases, and 11 bases separated the two germline ends. The CDR3 totals 12 residues. Germline V gene sequence: CDR1 SGHAT, CDR2 FQNNGV.

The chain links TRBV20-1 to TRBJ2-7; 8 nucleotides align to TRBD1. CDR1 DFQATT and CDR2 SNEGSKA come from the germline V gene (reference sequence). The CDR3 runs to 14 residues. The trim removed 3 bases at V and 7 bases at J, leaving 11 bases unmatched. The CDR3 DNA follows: TGCAGTGCTAGGAGGACAGGGTTGGGAAATGAGCAGTACTTC. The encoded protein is CSARRTGLGNEQYF.

CDR3 loop: CASSPAGYYGSYNEQFF. DNA for the CDR3: TGCGCCAGCAGCCCGGCGGGGTATTATGGCTCCTACAATGAGCAGTTCTTC. The V call is TRBV5-1, the J call TRBJ2-1; TRBD2 is a possible D gene (6 bases). The germline gives CDR1 SGHRS, CDR2 YFSETQ. The ends were cut back, 4 bases at V and 0 bases at J, with 17 bases in the middle. The CDR3 contains 17 residues.

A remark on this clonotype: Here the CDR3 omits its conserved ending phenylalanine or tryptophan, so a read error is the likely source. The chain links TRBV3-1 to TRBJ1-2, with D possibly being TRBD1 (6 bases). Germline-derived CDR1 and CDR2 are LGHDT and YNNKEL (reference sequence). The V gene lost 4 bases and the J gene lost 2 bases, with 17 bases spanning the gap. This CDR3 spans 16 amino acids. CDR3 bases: TGTGCCAGCAGCCCTAGGGTGCAGGGGCTAAACTATGGCTACACCTAC. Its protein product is CASSPRVQGLNYGYTY.

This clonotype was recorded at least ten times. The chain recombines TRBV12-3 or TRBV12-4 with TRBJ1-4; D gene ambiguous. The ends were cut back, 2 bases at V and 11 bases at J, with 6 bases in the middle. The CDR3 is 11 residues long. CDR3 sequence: CASSLSDKLFF. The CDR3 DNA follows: TGTGCCAGCAGTTTATCCGATAAACTGTTTTTT.

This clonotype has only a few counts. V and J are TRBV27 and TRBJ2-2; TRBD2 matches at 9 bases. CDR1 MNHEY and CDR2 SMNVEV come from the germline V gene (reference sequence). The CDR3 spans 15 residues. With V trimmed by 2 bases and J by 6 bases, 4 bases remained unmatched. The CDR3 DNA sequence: TGTGCCAGCAGTTTAATGGCGGGGGGGCCCGGGGAGCTGTTTTTT. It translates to CASSLMAGGPGELFF.

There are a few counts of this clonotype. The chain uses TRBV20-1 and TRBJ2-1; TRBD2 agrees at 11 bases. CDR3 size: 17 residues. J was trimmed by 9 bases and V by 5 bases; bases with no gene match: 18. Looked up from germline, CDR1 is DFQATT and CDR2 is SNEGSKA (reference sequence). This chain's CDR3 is CSAHDPSGGSHLAEQFF. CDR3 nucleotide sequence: TGCAGTGCTCACGATCCTAGCGGGGGGAGTCACTTAGCTGAGCAGTTCTTC.

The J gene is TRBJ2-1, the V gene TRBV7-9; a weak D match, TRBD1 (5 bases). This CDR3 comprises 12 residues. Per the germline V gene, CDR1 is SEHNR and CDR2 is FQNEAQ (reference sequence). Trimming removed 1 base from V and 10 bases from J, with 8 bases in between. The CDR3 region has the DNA TGTGCCAGCAGCTTAGTGCAGGGCGAGCAGTTCTTC. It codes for CASSLVQGEQFF.

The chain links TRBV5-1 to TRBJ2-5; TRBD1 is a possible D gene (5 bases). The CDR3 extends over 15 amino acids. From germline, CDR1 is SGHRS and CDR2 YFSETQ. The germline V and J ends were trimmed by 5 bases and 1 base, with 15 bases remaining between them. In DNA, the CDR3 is TGCGCCAGCAGTCCTGTCGTGACAGCCCAAGAGACCCAGTACTTC. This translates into CASSPVVTAQETQYF.

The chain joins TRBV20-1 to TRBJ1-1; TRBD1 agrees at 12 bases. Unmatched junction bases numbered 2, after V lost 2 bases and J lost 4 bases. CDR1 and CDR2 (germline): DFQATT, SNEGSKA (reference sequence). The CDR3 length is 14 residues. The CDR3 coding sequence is TGCAGTGCTAGAAAGGGACAGGGGGCCACTGAAGCTTTCTTT. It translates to CSARKGQGATEAFF.